This is a list of T cell receptor beta chains from one sample in a study of blood T cells in healthy people across ages. TCRdb passed the 5' RACE reads through MiXCR, listing each CDR3 protein once. Here the sample spans 650,000 to 800,000 distinct CDR3 sequences, roughly 44% being singletons. The specimen was blood. The receptor source for this set is a man aged 55 to 69 in good health. Both conserved end residues are part of each CDR3. The order of the fields is J gene, V gene, D gene, clone size, CDR3 DNA, CDR3 protein. The D gene is left open where the match is weak. Clone size is stated in some rows and not others, as once, few, many or a class when expanded.

j_call: TRBJ2-5
v_call: TRBV4-3
d_call: TRBD2
clone_size: few
cdr3_nt: TGCGCCAGCAGCCAAGATGCGGGACTAGAAGAGACCCAGTACTTC
cdr3_aa: CASSQDAGLEETQYF

j_call: TRBJ2-6
v_call: TRBV9
d_call: -
clone_size: few
cdr3_nt: TGTGCCAGCAGCCTAAAGGGGCCTACTTACTCTGGGGCCAACGTCCTGACTTTC
cdr3_aa: CASSLKGPTYSGANVLTF

j_call: TRBJ1-5
v_call: TRBV20-1
d_call: -
clone_size: many
cdr3_nt: TGCAGTGCTAGAGATCCGGAACTAAATCAGCCCCAGCATTTT
cdr3_aa: CSARDPELNQPQHF

j_call: TRBJ2-5
v_call: TRBV29-1
d_call: -
clone_size: few
cdr3_nt: TGCAGCGTTTCCAGGGGACAAGAGACCCAGTACTTC
cdr3_aa: CSVSRGQETQYF

j_call: TRBJ2-7
v_call: TRBV6-7
d_call: -
clone_size: -
cdr3_nt: TGTGTCAGCAGTTATAGGGCCGAAGGTGGAACCTACGAGCAGTACTTC
cdr3_aa: CVSSYRAEGGTYEQYF

j_call: TRBJ2-2
v_call: TRBV5-1
d_call: TRBD1
clone_size: -
cdr3_nt: TGCGCCAGCAGCCCATACTCGACAGGGGGAACGAACACCGGGGAGCTGTTTTTT
cdr3_aa: CASSPYSTGGTNTGELFF

j_call: TRBJ2-5
v_call: TRBV6-6
d_call: -
clone_size: -
cdr3_nt: TGTGCCAGCAGTTACTGGACAGCCCAAGAGACCCAGTACTTC
cdr3_aa: CASSYWTAQETQYF

j_call: TRBJ2-7
v_call: TRBV14
d_call: -
clone_size: -
cdr3_nt: TGTGCCAGCAGCCAAGAACCCTCTGGGGGGTCAACCCAGTACTTC
cdr3_aa: CASSQEPSGGSTQYF

j_call: TRBJ2-3
v_call: TRBV7-8
d_call: -
clone_size: few
cdr3_nt: TGCGCCAGCAGCTTAAGCAGGGCAGATACGCAGTATTTT
cdr3_aa: CASSLSRADTQYF

j_call: TRBJ2-1
v_call: TRBV9
d_call: -
clone_size: -
cdr3_nt: TGTGCCAGCAGCGCCAGAGGGGTGATCAATGAGCAGTTCTTC
cdr3_aa: CASSARGVINEQFF

j_call: TRBJ2-7
v_call: TRBV6-5
d_call: TRBD2
clone_size: few
cdr3_nt: TGTGCCAGCAGTTCTAGCGGGGTTACCTACGAGCAGTACTTC
cdr3_aa: CASSSSGVTYEQYF

j_call: TRBJ2-6
v_call: TRBV5-4
d_call: TRBD1
clone_size: few
cdr3_nt: TGTGCCAGCACACCGACAGGGGGCTACCCTGGGGCCAACGTCCTGACTTTC
cdr3_aa: CASTPTGGYPGANVLTF

j_call: TRBJ1-1
v_call: TRBV20-1
d_call: -
clone_size: -
cdr3_nt: TGCAGTGCAACGACAGGAGGCGGATTGGACACTGAAGCTTTCTTT
cdr3_aa: CSATTGGGLDTEAFF

j_call: TRBJ2-7
v_call: TRBV20-1
d_call: TRBD1
clone_size: many
cdr3_nt: TGCAGTGCGAGGGACAGCTCCTACGAGCAGTACTTC
cdr3_aa: CSARDSSYEQYF

j_call: TRBJ2-3
v_call: TRBV7-2
d_call: TRBD2
clone_size: -
cdr3_nt: TGTGCCAGCAGCTTAGGGAATAGCGGGGGCACAGATACGCAGTATTTT
cdr3_aa: CASSLGNSGGTDTQYF

j_call: TRBJ2-1
v_call: TRBV10-3
d_call: -
clone_size: -
cdr3_nt: TGTGCCATCAGTGAGTCGTTTGAGCAGTTCTTC
cdr3_aa: CAISESFEQFF

j_call: TRBJ2-3
v_call: TRBV15
d_call: -
clone_size: few
cdr3_nt: TGTGCCACCAGCATTGAGGACAGCACAGATACGCAGTATTTT
cdr3_aa: CATSIEDSTDTQYF

j_call: TRBJ2-1
v_call: TRBV6-5
d_call: -
clone_size: -
cdr3_nt: TGTGCCAGCAGTCCTACGGCGGTGTTAGTTACTGAGCAGTTCTTC
cdr3_aa: CASSPTAVLVTEQFF

j_call: TRBJ1-2
v_call: TRBV6-5
d_call: -
clone_size: -
cdr3_nt: TGTGCCAGCAGCCGAATTGGAGGAATTAACTATGGCTACACCTTC
cdr3_aa: CASSRIGGINYGYTF

j_call: TRBJ2-1
v_call: TRBV6-2/TRBV6-3
d_call: TRBD1
clone_size: -
cdr3_nt: TGTGCCACCTTGGGGACAGGGCGAAATGAGCAGTTCTTC
cdr3_aa: CATLGTGRNEQFF

j_call: TRBJ2-7
v_call: TRBV12-3/TRBV12-4
d_call: -
clone_size: few
cdr3_nt: TGTGCCAGCAGTGGGGGGGGCGACAGGGTCGAGCAGTACTTC
cdr3_aa: CASSGGGDRVEQYF

j_call: TRBJ2-7
v_call: TRBV15
d_call: TRBD2
clone_size: many
cdr3_nt: TGTGCCACCAGCCCACGGGGGGGAATTTACGAGCAGTACTTC
cdr3_aa: CATSPRGGIYEQYF

j_call: TRBJ1-1
v_call: TRBV11-3
d_call: -
clone_size: -
cdr3_nt: TGTGCCAGCAGCCCCCGGGAAGGGGTATCGAACACTGAAGCTTTCTTT
cdr3_aa: CASSPREGVSNTEAFF

j_call: TRBJ2-1
v_call: TRBV7-2
d_call: TRBD2
clone_size: few
cdr3_nt: TGTGCCAGCAGCTTCGGCGGGGGGGCCCGTGAGCAGTTCTTC
cdr3_aa: CASSFGGGAREQFF

j_call: TRBJ1-2
v_call: TRBV4-1
d_call: -
clone_size: few
cdr3_nt: TGCGCCAGCAGCCAAGGAGGCAGGGGAAGATCGGGCTATGGCTACACCTTC
cdr3_aa: CASSQGGRGRSGYGYTF

j_call: TRBJ1-2
v_call: TRBV6-2/TRBV6-3
d_call: TRBD1
clone_size: -
cdr3_nt: TGTGCCAGCAGTACAAAAGATAAGCAGGGGGAACTTAATGGCTACACCTTC
cdr3_aa: CASSTKDKQGELNGYTF

j_call: TRBJ1-2
v_call: TRBV20-1
d_call: -
clone_size: -
cdr3_nt: TGCAGTGCTAGCAAGACTGGCGGCTATGGCTACACCTTC
cdr3_aa: CSASKTGGYGYTF

j_call: TRBJ1-1
v_call: TRBV12-3/TRBV12-4
d_call: TRBD1
clone_size: many
cdr3_nt: TGTGCCAGCAGCCCCCGACAGGGGAACACTGAAGCTTTCTTT
cdr3_aa: CASSPRQGNTEAFF

j_call: TRBJ2-2
v_call: TRBV6-2/TRBV6-3
d_call: TRBD1
clone_size: -
cdr3_nt: TGTGCCAGCAGGCCCCAGGGGGCGATGGGCACCGGGGAGCTGTTTTTT
cdr3_aa: CASRPQGAMGTGELFF

j_call: TRBJ2-5
v_call: TRBV25-1
d_call: -
clone_size: -
cdr3_nt: TGTGCCAGCAGTGACTCGACTAGGGAGACCCAGTACTTC
cdr3_aa: CASSDSTRETQYF

j_call: TRBJ2-3
v_call: TRBV5-1
d_call: -
clone_size: -
cdr3_nt: TGCGCCAGCAGCGGACGGACTTACACAGATACGCAGTATTTT
cdr3_aa: CASSGRTYTDTQYF

j_call: TRBJ2-7
v_call: TRBV19
d_call: TRBD2
clone_size: -
cdr3_nt: TGTGCCACCGGGCCGGGACTAATCTACGAGCAGTACTTC
cdr3_aa: CATGPGLIYEQYF

j_call: TRBJ2-1
v_call: TRBV6-2/TRBV6-3
d_call: TRBD1
clone_size: -
cdr3_nt: TGTGCCAGCAGTTACGAATACGGCAGAAGGGGGCGAAGAGGGGATGAGCAGTTCTTC
cdr3_aa: CASSYEYGRRGRRGDEQFF

j_call: TRBJ1-5
v_call: TRBV10-3
d_call: -
clone_size: -
cdr3_nt: TGTGCCATCAGCGGGGACGGAAGGAATCAGCCCCAGCATTTT
cdr3_aa: CAISGDGRNQPQHF

j_call: TRBJ2-5
v_call: TRBV11-3
d_call: -
clone_size: -
cdr3_nt: TGTGCCAGCAGCTTAGACCGACTTCCGGGAGAGGAGCAGTACTTC
cdr3_aa: CASSLDRLPGEEQYF

j_call: TRBJ2-5
v_call: TRBV30
d_call: TRBD2
clone_size: few
cdr3_nt: TGTGCCTGGTCCGGACTAGCAGAAGTCATGGAGACCCAGTACTTC
cdr3_aa: CAWSGLAEVMETQYF

j_call: TRBJ2-3
v_call: TRBV7-2
d_call: TRBD2
clone_size: -
cdr3_nt: TGTGCCAGCAGCCCCGGGACTAGGGGTAGCACAGATACGCAGTATTTT
cdr3_aa: CASSPGTRGSTDTQYF

j_call: TRBJ2-3
v_call: TRBV6-1
d_call: -
clone_size: -
cdr3_nt: TGTGCCACCAGAGGGGACTCGAGTAGGGCGGGGACAGATACGCAGTATTTT
cdr3_aa: CATRGDSSRAGTDTQYF

j_call: TRBJ1-6
v_call: TRBV12-3/TRBV12-4
d_call: TRBD1
clone_size: -
cdr3_nt: TGTGCCAGCAGTTTTGACAGGGGGGTGATTAAGGGCTCCTATAATTCACCCCTCCACTTT
cdr3_aa: CASSFDRGVIKGSYNSPLHF

j_call: TRBJ2-4
v_call: TRBV9
d_call: TRBD1
clone_size: -
cdr3_nt: TGTGCCAGTAGCGTAGCTAAGTGGGCGGGACAGGGGAAAAATGAGCAGTACTTC
cdr3_aa: CASSVAKWAGQGKNEQYF

j_call: TRBJ2-5
v_call: TRBV7-2
d_call: TRBD2
clone_size: many
cdr3_nt: TGTGCCAGCAGCTTATCGGGGGGGGAGACCCAGTACTTC
cdr3_aa: CASSLSGGETQYF

j_call: TRBJ1-6
v_call: TRBV4-3
d_call: -
clone_size: few
cdr3_nt: TGCGCCAGCAGCCAACTCGAGGGGGACTATAATTCACCCCTCCACTTT
cdr3_aa: CASSQLEGDYNSPLHF

j_call: TRBJ2-3
v_call: TRBV5-1
d_call: -
clone_size: few
cdr3_nt: TGCGCCAGCAGCCCACTAGGACCAGATACGCAGTATTTT
cdr3_aa: CASSPLGPDTQYF

j_call: TRBJ2-7
v_call: TRBV10-3
d_call: -
clone_size: many
cdr3_nt: TGTGCCATCAGTGAGTCTAGCGACTACGAGCAGTACTTC
cdr3_aa: CAISESSDYEQYF

j_call: TRBJ2-1
v_call: TRBV18
d_call: TRBD2
clone_size: -
cdr3_nt: TGTGCCAGCTCAGAACTAGCGGGGGGAGACTCCTACAATGAGCAGTTCTTC
cdr3_aa: CASSELAGGDSYNEQFF

j_call: TRBJ2-5
v_call: TRBV14
d_call: TRBD2
clone_size: -
cdr3_nt: TGTGCCAGCAGCCACGACTCGACTAGCCTAGGACAGACCCAGTACTTC
cdr3_aa: CASSHDSTSLGQTQYF